This TCR beta chain originates from a study of response to subunit inactivated influenza vaccine listed by TCRdb under 2018. Regarding the research as a whole: The study used deep quantitative T cell receptor repertoire profiling to track responses to a trivalent subunit inactivated influenza vaccine.

Library preparation was by RT-PCR. The reads were generated on an Illumina HiSeq 2500. TCRdb reprocessing: public reads trimmed at Q25 with fastp, clones called with MiXCR, in-frame beta chains kept. Rows are unified per CDR3 protein, each entry keeping the most common DNA and genes. The sample table records over 750,000 distinct CDR3 sequences; 21% of these occur just once. The ten largest clones represent roughly a tenth of the sample. The CDR3, cysteine through phenylalanine, is 14 amino acids long. The CDR3 DNA has 42 bases and is translated from base 1. CDR1 SGHRS and CDR2 YFSETQ are derived from the germline V gene. The junction carries 13 bases between V and J, which are trimmed by 4 bases and 3 bases respectively. A word on this clonotype: There is no known antigen for this receptor. Per-nucleotide qualities are absent, and no much larger clonotype sits a single base away.

What the study reported, not specific to this receptor: According to the authors, only a limited number of new T cells may be recruited by each seasonal influenza vaccination.

Recombination linked TRBV5-1 to TRBJ1-1, and perhaps TRBD1 as D gene, on 5 matching bases. This sequence was found in a man aged 50-60 years who received an inactivated influenza vaccine. Donor details come from another sample of the same person, matched by shared clones. The specimen was PBMCs from blood, collected roughly 5 days after vaccination. The CDR3 reads CASSRWGEDTEAFF. In nucleotide form, the sequence is TGCGCCAGCAGCCGCTGGGGGGAGGACACTGAAGCTTTCTTT.